This is a list of T cell receptor beta chains from one sample in a study of beta chain features in type 1 diabetes. The table came from immunoSEQ multiplex PCR; TCRdb's copy has only in-frame clones and leaves some out. The repertoire has around 500,000 clones, approximately 10% of them found once; the top ten carry about 0.045%. The sample consisted of naive CD4+ T cells from blood. Every receptor here comes from a young woman in good health. Each CDR3 is given with its conserved first and last residue. D genes are given only for firm matches. A clone size is listed for some rows: how often the clone was seen (once, few, many), or a class if it is expanded.

d_gene	abundance	j_gene	v_gene	CDR3aa	CDR3nt
TRBD2	.	TRBJ2-1	TRBV4-3	CASSQARVAGDNEQFF	TGCGCCAGCAGCCAAGCTCGAGTAGCGGGGGACAATGAGCAGTTCTTC
TRBD1	few	TRBJ2-6	TRBV6-5	CASRADRAGANVLTF	TGTGCCAGCAGAGCGGACAGGGCTGGGGCCAACGTCCTGACTTTC
TRBD2	.	TRBJ2-1	TRBV7-9	CASSFRTSGSLGRGNEQFF	TGTGCCAGCAGCTTTCGGACTAGCGGGAGTTTGGGCCGAGGGAATGAGCAGTTCTTC
.	.	TRBJ2-6	TRBV5-1	CASSGGHPSSGANVLTF	TGCGCCAGCAGCGGGGGACACCCGAGCTCTGGGGCCAACGTCCTGACTTTC
.	.	TRBJ2-3	TRBV7-9	CASMREGDTQYF	TGTGCCAGCATGCGGGAAGGGGATACGCAGTATTTT
.	few	TRBJ1-2	TRBV4-1	CASSPLIILRGRHGYTF	TGCGCCAGCAGCCCGCTTATTATCCTCAGGGGCAGGCATGGCTACACCTTC
.	few	TRBJ1-2	TRBV9	CASSVAVSGGRGIYTF	TGTGCCAGCAGCGTAGCGGTCTCGGGCGGAAGAGGTATTTACACCTTC
.	.	TRBJ1-6	TRBV18	CASSPNGGGSSPLHF	TGTGCCAGCTCACCAAACGGGGGTGGAAGTTCACCCCTCCACTTT
.	.	TRBJ2-2	TRBV5-6	CASTYLAHTGTGELFF	TGTGCCAGCACCTATCTAGCGCACACGGGCACCGGGGAGCTGTTTTTT
TRBD1	few	TRBJ2-1	TRBV7-8	CASSLPLGMTGGGNEQFF	TGTGCCAGCAGCTTACCGTTAGGCATGACAGGGGGAGGCAATGAGCAGTTCTTC
TRBD1	few	TRBJ2-3	TRBV28	CASRSPTGGSDTQYF	TGTGCCAGCAGATCACCGACAGGGGGCTCAGATACGCAGTATTTT
TRBD1	.	TRBJ1-5	TRBV28	CASSLLQRDRSQHF	TGTGCCAGCAGTTTATTACAGCGGGACAGAAGCCAGCATTTT
.	.	TRBJ2-7	TRBV7-8	CASSLAKVPGYEQYF	TGTGCCAGCAGCTTAGCGAAGGTCCCCGGCTACGAGCAGTACTTC
.	.	TRBJ2-3	TRBV27	CASSPRDRTDTQYF	TGTGCCAGCAGTCCAAGGGACCGTACAGATACGCAGTATTTT
.	.	TRBJ2-4	TRBV5-1	CASSLAVEAKNIQYF	TGCGCCAGCAGCTTGGCCGTAGAGGCCAAAAACATTCAGTACTTC
.	.	TRBJ2-1	TRBV7-3	CASSLTGLRNEQFF	TGTGCCAGCAGTCTAACGGGACTTCGAAATGAGCAGTTCTTC
.	.	TRBJ2-7	TRBV9	CASSVDPVGGEQYF	TGTGCCAGCAGCGTTGACCCGGTCGGGGGCGAGCAGTACTTC
.	few	TRBJ2-1	TRBV4-2	CASSRPRTGPGEQFF	TGTGCCAGCAGCCGCCCCAGGACTGGCCCCGGTGAGCAGTTCTTC
.	few	TRBJ2-5	TRBV10-3	CAISDLAPGQETQYF	TGTGCCATCAGTGACCTAGCCCCTGGACAAGAGACCCAGTACTTC
.	few	TRBJ2-3	TRBV9	CASSVGVTDTQYF	TGTGCCAGCAGCGTAGGGGTCACAGATACGCAGTATTTT
.	.	TRBJ2-3	TRBV5-4	CASSLYRKGTDTQYF	TGTGCCAGCAGCTTATACAGGAAGGGGACAGATACGCAGTATTTT
TRBD1	few	TRBJ2-2	TRBV25-1	CASTDRVGTGELFF	TGTGCCAGCACGGACAGGGTCGGCACCGGGGAGCTGTTTTTT
.	few	TRBJ1-1	TRBV10-3	CAISEVGGSRNTEAFF	TGTGCCATCAGTGAAGTCGGGGGTTCTAGAAACACTGAAGCTTTCTTT
.	few	TRBJ2-1	TRBV2	CASRMTSLGEYNEQFF	TGTGCCAGCAGGATGACTAGTTTGGGAGAATACAATGAGCAGTTCTTC
.	few	TRBJ1-6	TRBV14	CASSPTGLLNSPLHF	TGTGCCAGCAGCCCAACGGGACTCCTTAATTCACCCCTCCACTTT
.	few	TRBJ2-5	TRBV28	CASRSAGGLETQYF	TGTGCCAGCAGGTCCGCGGGCGGGCTTGAGACCCAGTACTTC
.	.	TRBJ2-7	TRBV9	CASSPQAAVNEQYF	TGTGCCAGCAGCCCCCAAGCGGCGGTCAACGAGCAGTACTTC
.	.	TRBJ2-5	TRBV5-1	CASSYVPGETQYF	TGCGCCAGCAGCTATGTCCCCGGAGAGACCCAGTACTTC
.	.	TRBJ2-3	TRBV7-2	CASSRAGTTDTQYF	TGTGCCAGCAGCCGGGCGGGGACCACAGATACGCAGTATTTT
.	few	TRBJ2-2	TRBV14	CASSQVRTGELFF	TGTGCCAGCAGCCAAGTTCGGACAGGGGAGCTGTTTTTT
.	many	TRBJ2-1	TRBV29-1	CSEPGPIYNEQFF	TGCAGCGAACCGGGACCGATTTACAATGAGCAGTTCTTC
.	.	TRBJ2-5	TRBV6-5	CASSYGGTAQETQYF	TGTGCCAGCAGTTACGGGGGGACAGCCCAAGAGACCCAGTACTTC
.	few	TRBJ1-1	TRBV30	CAWSFPQRRHTEAFF	TGTGCCTGGAGTTTTCCGCAACGCCGGCACACTGAAGCTTTCTTT
TRBD1	.	TRBJ2-1	TRBV6-4	CASSGQGDYNEQFF	TGTGCCAGCAGTGGCCAGGGGGACTACAATGAGCAGTTCTTC
.	few	TRBJ2-3	TRBV6-5	CASSPRVPGEDTQYF	TGTGCCAGCAGCCCGAGGGTACCCGGAGAAGATACGCAGTATTTT
.	few	TRBJ2-1	TRBV28	CASRNAYGINEQFF	TGTGCCAGCAGGAACGCCTATGGGATCAATGAGCAGTTCTTC
.	few	TRBJ2-7	TRBV7-8	CASSRTRDSWEQYF	TGTGCCAGCAGCCGAACTCGGGACTCCTGGGAGCAGTACTTC
.	few	TRBJ2-7	TRBV7-9	CASSLVPRNPYEQYF	TGTGCCAGCAGCTTAGTTCCCAGGAACCCCTACGAGCAGTACTTC
.	few	TRBJ2-1	TRBV7-2	CASSLVSLDLGEQFF	TGTGCCAGCAGCTTAGTTTCGCTAGATCTAGGTGAGCAGTTCTTC
.	few	TRBJ2-5	TRBV2	CASRRAGTQYF	TGTGCCAGCCGACGGGCGGGGACCCAGTACTTC
TRBD1	few	TRBJ2-1	TRBV2	CASNRDRDNEQFF	TGTGCCAGCAACAGGGACAGGGACAATGAGCAGTTCTTC
.	few	TRBJ2-1	TRBV7-8	CASRTWTYNEQFF	TGTGCCAGTAGGACATGGACCTACAATGAGCAGTTCTTC